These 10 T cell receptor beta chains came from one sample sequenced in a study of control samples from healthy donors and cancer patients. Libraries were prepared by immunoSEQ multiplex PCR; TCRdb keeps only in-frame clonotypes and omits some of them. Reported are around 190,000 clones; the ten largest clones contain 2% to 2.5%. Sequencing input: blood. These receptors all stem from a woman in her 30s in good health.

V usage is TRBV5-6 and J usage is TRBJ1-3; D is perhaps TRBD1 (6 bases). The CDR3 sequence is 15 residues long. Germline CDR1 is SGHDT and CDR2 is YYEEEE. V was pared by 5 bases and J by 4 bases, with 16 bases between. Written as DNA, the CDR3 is TGTGCCAGCAGAGTAGGGGGAAAACGAGGAAACACCATATATTTT. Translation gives CASRVGGKRGNTIYF.

Written as DNA, the CDR3 is TGTGCCAGCAGTTACAGAAGGGGCTTAGACACCATATATTTT. It translates to CASSYRRGLDTIYF. The gene calls are TRBV6-5 and TRBJ1-3; D possibly corresponds to TRBD1 (5 bases). The V end was cut by 2 bases, the J end by 8 bases, with 13 bases between. Germline CDR1 and CDR2: MNHEY and SVGAGI. This CDR3 spans 14 amino acids.

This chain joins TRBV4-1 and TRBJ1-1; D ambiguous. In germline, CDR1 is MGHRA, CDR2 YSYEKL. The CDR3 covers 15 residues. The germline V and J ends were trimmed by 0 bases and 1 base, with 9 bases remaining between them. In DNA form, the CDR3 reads TGCGCCAGCAGCCAAGAAGCCGGCAGGAACACTGAAGCTTTCTTT. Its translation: CASSQEAGRNTEAFF.

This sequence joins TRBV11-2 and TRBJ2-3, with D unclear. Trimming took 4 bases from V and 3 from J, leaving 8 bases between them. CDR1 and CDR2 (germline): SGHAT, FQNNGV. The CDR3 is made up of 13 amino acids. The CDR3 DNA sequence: TGTGCCAGCAGCTCGATGACAACAGATACGCAGTATTTT. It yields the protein CASSSMTTDTQYF.

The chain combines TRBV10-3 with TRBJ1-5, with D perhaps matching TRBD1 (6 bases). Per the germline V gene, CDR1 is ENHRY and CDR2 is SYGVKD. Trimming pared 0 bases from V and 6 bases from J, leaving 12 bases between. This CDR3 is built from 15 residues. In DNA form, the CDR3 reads TGTGCCATCAGTGAGTCGTCACAGGGTGGTCAGCCCCAGCATTTT. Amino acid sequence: CAISESSQGGQPQHF.

In DNA, the CDR3 is TGTGCCAGCAGCCAGGGGGCCGGGGAGCTGTTTTTT. Translation gives CASSQGAGELFF. This sequence joins TRBV7-9 and TRBJ2-2, with TRBD1 identical over 7 bases. Germline-derived CDR1 and CDR2 are SEHNR and FQNEAQ (reference sequence). This CDR3 has 12 residues. The V and J ends lost 5 bases and 6 bases, in that order; junction bases with no gene match: 0.

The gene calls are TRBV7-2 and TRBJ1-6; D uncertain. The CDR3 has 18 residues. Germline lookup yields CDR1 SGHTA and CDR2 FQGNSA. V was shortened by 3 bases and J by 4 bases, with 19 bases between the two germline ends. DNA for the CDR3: TGTGCCAGCAGCTTCTCCCAGAAAGCCTTCTTATATAATTCACCCCTCCACTTT. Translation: CASSFSQKAFLYNSPLHF.

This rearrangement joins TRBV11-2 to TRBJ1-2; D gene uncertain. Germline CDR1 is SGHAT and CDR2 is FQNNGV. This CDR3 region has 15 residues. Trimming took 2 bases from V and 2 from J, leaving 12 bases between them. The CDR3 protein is CASSLYKDPNYGYTF. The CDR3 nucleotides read TGTGCCAGCAGCTTATACAAGGACCCAAACTATGGCTACACCTTC.

CDR3 coding DNA: TGTGCCAGCAGCCCGGACGGACCTGGCAATCAGCCCCAGCATTTT. Encoded protein: CASSPDGPGNQPQHF. The chain carries TRBV7-2 and TRBJ1-5; D not certain. The CDR3 length is 15 residues. The V gene lost 5 bases and the J gene lost 2 bases, with 13 bases spanning the gap. Germline assignment: CDR1 SGHTA and CDR2 FQGNSA.

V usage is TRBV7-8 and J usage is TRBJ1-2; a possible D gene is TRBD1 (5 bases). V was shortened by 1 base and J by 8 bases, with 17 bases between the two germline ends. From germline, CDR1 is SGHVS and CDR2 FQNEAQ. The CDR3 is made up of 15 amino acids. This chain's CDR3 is CASSLVAGRSGGYTF. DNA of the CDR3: TGTGCCAGCAGCTTAGTTGCCGGTCGTTCAGGGGGCTACACCTTC.